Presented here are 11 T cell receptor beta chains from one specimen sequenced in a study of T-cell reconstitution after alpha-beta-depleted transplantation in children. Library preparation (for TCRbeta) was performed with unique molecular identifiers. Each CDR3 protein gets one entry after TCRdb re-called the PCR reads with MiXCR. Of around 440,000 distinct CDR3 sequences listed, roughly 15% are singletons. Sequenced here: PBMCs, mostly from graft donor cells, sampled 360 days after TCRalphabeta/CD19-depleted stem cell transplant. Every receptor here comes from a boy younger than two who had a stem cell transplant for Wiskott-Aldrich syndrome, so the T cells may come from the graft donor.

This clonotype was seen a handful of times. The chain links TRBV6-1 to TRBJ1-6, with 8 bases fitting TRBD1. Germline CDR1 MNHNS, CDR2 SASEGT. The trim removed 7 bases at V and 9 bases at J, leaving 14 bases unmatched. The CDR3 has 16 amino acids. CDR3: CASTDRGFIRGSPLHF. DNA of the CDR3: TGTGCCAGCACTGACAGGGGATTTATTCGAGGTTCACCCCTCCACTTT.

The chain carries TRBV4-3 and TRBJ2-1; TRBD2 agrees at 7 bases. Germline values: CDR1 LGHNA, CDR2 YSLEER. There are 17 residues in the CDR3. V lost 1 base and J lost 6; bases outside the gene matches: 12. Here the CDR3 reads CASSQALRAGALNEQFF. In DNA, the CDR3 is TGCGCCAGCAGCCAAGCCCTTAGGGCGGGAGCTCTCAATGAGCAGTTCTTC.

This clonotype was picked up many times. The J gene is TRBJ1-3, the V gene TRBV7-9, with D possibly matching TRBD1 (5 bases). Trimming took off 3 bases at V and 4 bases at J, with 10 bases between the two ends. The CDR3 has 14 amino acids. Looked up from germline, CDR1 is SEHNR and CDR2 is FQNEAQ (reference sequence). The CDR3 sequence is CASSFSNRGNTIYF. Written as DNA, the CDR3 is TGTGCCAGCAGCTTTTCGAACAGGGGAAACACCATATATTTT.

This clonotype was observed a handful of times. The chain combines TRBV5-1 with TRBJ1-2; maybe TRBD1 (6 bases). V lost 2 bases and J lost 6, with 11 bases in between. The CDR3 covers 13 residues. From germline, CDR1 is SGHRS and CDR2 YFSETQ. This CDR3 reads CASSLQGRNGYTF. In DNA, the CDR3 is TGCGCCAGCAGCTTACAGGGAAGGAATGGCTACACCTTC.

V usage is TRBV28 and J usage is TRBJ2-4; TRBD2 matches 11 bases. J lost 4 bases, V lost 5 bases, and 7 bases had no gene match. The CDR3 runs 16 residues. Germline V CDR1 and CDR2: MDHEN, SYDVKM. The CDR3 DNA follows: TGTGCCAGCAGTCTCCGACTAGCGGGACCTAAAAACATTCAGTACTTC. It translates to CASSLRLAGPKNIQYF.

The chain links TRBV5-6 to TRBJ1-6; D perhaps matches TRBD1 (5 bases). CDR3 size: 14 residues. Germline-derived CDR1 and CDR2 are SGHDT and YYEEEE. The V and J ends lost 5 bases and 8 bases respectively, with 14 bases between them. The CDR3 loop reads CASRSTGTDSPLHF. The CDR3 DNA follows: TGTGCCAGCAGATCAACAGGTACAGATTCACCCCTCCACTTT.

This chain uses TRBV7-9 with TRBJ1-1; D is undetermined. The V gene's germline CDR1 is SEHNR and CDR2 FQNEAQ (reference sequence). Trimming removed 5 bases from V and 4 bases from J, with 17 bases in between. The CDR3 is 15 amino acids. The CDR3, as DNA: TGTGCCAGCAGCCCGAGAGAGGGCGCGGCCACTGAAGCTTTCTTT. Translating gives CASSPREGAATEAFF.

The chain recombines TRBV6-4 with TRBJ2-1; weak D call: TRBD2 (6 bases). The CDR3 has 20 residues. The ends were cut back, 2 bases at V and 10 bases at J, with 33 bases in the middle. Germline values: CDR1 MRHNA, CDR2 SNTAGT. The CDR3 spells CASSDPRPPGADLQDFEQFF. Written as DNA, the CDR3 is TGTGCCAGCAGTGACCCCAGGCCACCGGGAGCGGACCTACAGGATTTCGAGCAGTTCTTC.

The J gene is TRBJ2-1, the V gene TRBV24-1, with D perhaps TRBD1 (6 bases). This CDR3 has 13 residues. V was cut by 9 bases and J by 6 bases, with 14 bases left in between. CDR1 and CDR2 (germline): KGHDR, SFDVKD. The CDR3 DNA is TGTGCCACCCCGGTCACAGGGCCCAATGAGCAGTTCTTC. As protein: CATPVTGPNEQFF.

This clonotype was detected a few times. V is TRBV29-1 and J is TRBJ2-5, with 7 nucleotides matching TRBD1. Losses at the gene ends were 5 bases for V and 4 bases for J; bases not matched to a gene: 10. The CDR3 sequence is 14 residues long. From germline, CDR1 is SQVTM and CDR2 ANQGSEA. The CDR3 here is CSVLPINRGETQYF. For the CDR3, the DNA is TGCAGCGTTTTACCCATTAACAGGGGAGAGACCCAGTACTTC.

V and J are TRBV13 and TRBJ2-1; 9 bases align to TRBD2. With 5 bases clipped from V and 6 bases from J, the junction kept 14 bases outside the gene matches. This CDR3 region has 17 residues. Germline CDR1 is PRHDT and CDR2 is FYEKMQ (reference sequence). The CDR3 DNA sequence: TGTGCCAGCAGCAAAGGCTTCCTGCAGCGGGAGGTCAATGAGCAGTTCTTC. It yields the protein CASSKGFLQREVNEQFF.